These 22 T cell receptor beta chains were all obtained from the same sample, sequenced in a study of T-cell reconstitution after alpha-beta-depleted transplantation in children. Preparing the TCRbeta library involved the use of unique molecular identifiers. TCRdb re-analysed the PCR reads in MiXCR, keeping a single row per CDR3 protein. The repertoire holds about 510,000 distinct CDR3 sequences, 9.5% to 12% seen once, with 11% to 15% in the top ten. This material consisted of PBMCs, mostly from graft donor cells, taken 180 days after TCRalphabeta/CD19-depleted stem cell transplant. The receptors shown here come from a female patient aged 2-9 years who had a stem cell transplant for aplastic anemia, so the T cells may come from the graft donor.

This clonotype was counted at least ten times. The chain couples TRBV5-1 to TRBJ2-7; TRBD1 matches 9 bases. Looked up from germline, CDR1 is SGHRS and CDR2 is YFSETQ. The CDR3 sequence is 15 residues long. V trimming: 4 bases; J trimming: 2 bases; junction bases outside the gene matches: 7. This chain's CDR3 is CASSQQGARAYEQYF. The CDR3 bases are TGCGCCAGCAGCCAACAGGGGGCTAGGGCCTACGAGCAGTACTTC.

The J gene is TRBJ2-1, the V gene TRBV12-3 or TRBV12-4, with 13 bases aligning to TRBD2. With 3 bases clipped from V and 0 bases from J, the junction kept 5 bases outside the gene matches. The CDR3 runs 18 residues. The CDR3 DNA reads TGTGCCAGCAGTTTGTTGACTAGCGGGAGGAGCTCCTACAATGAGCAGTTCTTC. Its translation is CASSLLTSGRSSYNEQFF.

The chain combines TRBV4-3 with TRBJ1-5, with a possible D match to TRBD1 (5 bases). Between the trimmed V and J ends, which lost 2 bases and 6 bases, there was a span of 8 bases. The CDR3 has 13 residues. Looked up from germline, CDR1 is LGHNA and CDR2 is YSLEER. The CDR3 is CASSQRGAQPQHF. CDR3 DNA sequence: TGCGCCAGCAGCCAAAGAGGGGCTCAGCCCCAGCATTTT.

This clonotype was counted many times. This chain joins TRBV28 and TRBJ2-3; 9 nucleotides line up with TRBD2. This CDR3 region has 16 residues. The germline gives CDR1 MDHEN, CDR2 SYDVKM. Losses at the gene ends were 6 bases for V and 0 bases for J; bases not matched to a gene: 7. The chain's CDR3 is CASSLGSGGSTDTQYF. CDR3 DNA sequence: TGTGCCAGCAGCCTGGGTAGCGGGGGTAGCACAGATACGCAGTATTTT.

The chain recombines TRBV7-9 with TRBJ2-3; D tentatively reads TRBD1 or TRBD2 (5 bases each). The V gene lost 3 bases and the J gene lost 0 bases, with 16 bases spanning the gap. There are 17 residues in the CDR3. Germline V gene lookup returns CDR1 SEHNR and CDR2 FQNEAQ (reference sequence). The CDR3 loop is CASSFRGRGFSTDTQYF. In DNA form, the CDR3 reads TGTGCCAGCAGCTTCAGAGGTCGGGGCTTCAGCACAGATACGCAGTATTTT. Together with reference TRBV7-9 and TRBJ2-3, the CDR3 gives the full variable domain: DTGVSQNPRHKITKRGQNVTFRCDPISEHNRLYWYRQTLGQGPEFLTYFQNEAQLEKSRLLSDRFSAERPKGSFSTLEIQRTEQGDSAMYLCASSFRGRGFSTDTQYFGPGTRLTVL.

This clonotype has just a few counts. The DNA of the CDR3 is TGTGCCAGCAGTTCTCTAGCGGGAGGAGGTGAGACCCAGTACTTC. Translated: CASSSLAGGGETQYF. The V call is TRBV12-3 or TRBV12-4, the J call TRBJ2-5; TRBD2 aligns across 11 bases. The CDR3 consists of 15 residues. V lost 4 bases, J lost 5 bases, and 6 bases stayed unmatched.

The chain uses TRBV6-2 or TRBV6-3 and TRBJ2-1, with D unresolved. Per the germline V gene, CDR1 is MNHEY and CDR2 is SVGEGT. There are 15 residues in the CDR3. V lost 0 bases, J lost 3 bases, and 9 bases lay in between. The CDR3 coding sequence is TGTGCCAGCAGTTACTCGAGTGGACGCTACAATGAGCAGTTCTTC. Its protein product is CASSYSSGRYNEQFF.

The sample holds a few counts of this clonotype. V gene TRBV6-2 or TRBV6-3 combines with J gene TRBJ1-5, with a weak D call TRBD1 (5 bases). Germline CDR1 is MNHEY and CDR2 is SVGEGT. Trimming shortened V by 4 bases and J by 4 bases, and 11 bases separated the two germline ends. The CDR3 extends over 14 amino acids. The CDR3 region has the DNA TGTGCCAGCAGTTGGGGGGGAGAGAATCAGCCCCAGCATTTT. The encoded protein is CASSWGGENQPQHF.

The V and J genes are TRBV7-8 and TRBJ2-7; D is uncertain. The ends were cut back, 5 bases at V and 1 base at J, with 15 bases in the middle. The CDR3 loop spans 15 amino acids. CDR1 and CDR2 from the germline V gene are SGHVS and FQNEAQ. CDR3 residues: CASSPWRILSYEQYF. Written as DNA, the CDR3 is TGTGCCAGCAGCCCCTGGCGGATACTTTCCTACGAGCAGTACTTC. Using reference TRBV7-8 and TRBJ2-7 for the parts outside the CDR3, the full variable domain is GAGVSQSPRYKVAKRGQDVALRCDPISGHVSLFWYQQALGQGPEFLTYFQNEAQLDKSGLPSDRFFAERPEGSVSTLKIQRTQQEDSAVYLCASSPWRILSYEQYFGPGTRLTVT.

The chain recombines TRBV18 with TRBJ2-1; 14 nucleotides agree with TRBD2. V shed 5 bases and J 7 bases; nucleotides not matched to a gene: 16. Germline CDR1 KGHSH, CDR2 LQKENI. CDR3 length: 19 residues. CDR3 DNA sequence: TGTGCCAGCTCATCCGCGAGACTAGCGGGAGGGCCATTTTTTAATGAGCAGTTCTTC. The encoded protein is CASSSARLAGGPFFNEQFF.

This chain links TRBV7-3 with TRBJ2-3; D is perhaps TRBD2 (7 bases). Germline loops: CDR1 SGHTA, CDR2 FQGTGA. There are 15 residues in the CDR3. V was clipped by 5 bases and J by 3 bases, with 15 bases between them. CDR3: CASSPRGRGTDTQYF. In DNA, the CDR3 is TGTGCCAGCAGCCCCCGGGGGAGGGGGACAGATACGCAGTATTTT.

The chain couples TRBV7-2 to TRBJ2-2, with 13 bases identical to TRBD2. This CDR3 has 16 amino acids. V dropped 5 bases and J dropped 6; count of bases not matched to a gene: 6. Germline V lookup: CDR1 SGHTA, CDR2 FQGNSA. The CDR3, as DNA: TGTGCCAGCAGCCCTCGGACTAGCGGGAGCGCCGGGGAGCTGTTTTTT. Its protein product is CASSPRTSGSAGELFF. The full variable domain, completed using reference TRBV7-2 and TRBJ2-2, is GAGVSQSPSNKVTEKGKDVELRCDPISGHTALYWYRQSLGQGLEFLIYFQGNSAPDKSGLPSDRFSAERTGGSVSTLTIQRTQQEDSAVYLCASSPRTSGSAGELFFGEGSRLTVL.

This clonotype was picked up a small number of times. The chain combines TRBV28 with TRBJ2-5; D possibly uses TRBD1 or TRBD2 (7 bases each). The V end was cut by 6 bases, the J end by 9 bases, with 17 bases between. CDR3 length: 13 amino acids. Germline lookup yields CDR1 MDHEN and CDR2 SYDVKM. The CDR3 DNA reads TGTGCCAGCAGCAGGGGGGGAGGTGAGCCCCAGTACTTC. Protein sequence: CASSRGGGEPQYF.

This clonotype was found many times. This chain connects TRBV12-3 or TRBV12-4 to TRBJ2-4, with TRBD2 matching 11 bases. The trim removed 6 bases at V and 2 bases at J, leaving 6 bases unmatched. The CDR3 sequence is 16 residues long. CDR3: CASSWGLAETKNIQYF. CDR3 coding DNA: TGTGCCAGCAGCTGGGGACTAGCGGAAACCAAAAACATTCAGTACTTC.

This clonotype was counted ten times or more. The rearrangement joins TRBV28 to TRBJ2-7, with 10 positions matching TRBD1. The length of the CDR3 is 15 residues. V lost 8 bases, J lost 0 bases, and 7 bases stayed unmatched. CDR1 and CDR2 from the germline V gene are MDHEN and SYDVKM. CDR3 region: CASRGQGGASYEQYV. The CDR3 nucleotides read TGTGCCAGCCGAGGACAGGGGGGAGCCTCCTACGAGCAGTACGTC.

The sample holds a few counts of this clonotype. The chain uses TRBV20-1 and TRBJ2-2, with 14 bases lining up with TRBD2. Germline CDR1 DFQATT, CDR2 SNEGSKA (reference sequence). This CDR3 is built from 16 residues. After removal of 0 bases from V and 4 bases from J, the junction contained 1 base not matched to a gene. The CDR3 loop is CSAREGLAGVTGELFF. The CDR3 nucleotides read TGCAGTGCTAGAGAGGGACTAGCGGGAGTCACCGGGGAGCTGTTTTTT.

The chain couples TRBV15 to TRBJ2-4, with no clear D. The CDR3 length is 15 residues. Germline-derived CDR1 and CDR2 are LNHNV and YYDKDF (reference sequence). The germline V and J ends were trimmed by 5 bases and 0 bases, with 11 bases remaining between them. The CDR3 region has the DNA TGTGCCACCAGCGGCGGCTTGCTAGCCAAAAACATTCAGTACTTC. Residues: CATSGGLLAKNIQYF. Filled out from reference TRBV15 and TRBJ2-4, the complete variable domain reads DAMVIQNPRYQVTQFGKPVTLSCSQTLNHNVMYWYQQKSSQAPKLLFHYYDKDFNNEADTPDNFQSRRPNTSFCFLDIRSPGLGDTAMYLCATSGGLLAKNIQYFGAGTRLSVL.

CDR3 DNA sequence: TGTGCCAGCAGCTTCCGGGACAATGTCCTCTACGAGCAGTACTTC. Its translation is CASSFRDNVLYEQYF. The rearrangement links TRBV28 to TRBJ2-7; D possibly corresponds to TRBD1 (6 bases). This CDR3 is 15 amino acids long. V lost 6 bases to trimming and J lost 3 bases, with 18 bases between them. Germline CDR1 and CDR2: MDHEN and SYDVKM. The full variable domain, its missing parts supplied by reference TRBV28 and TRBJ2-7, is DVKVTQSSRYLVKRTGEKVFLECVQDMDHENMFWYRQDPGLGLRLIYFSYDVKMKEKGDIPEGYSVSREKKERFSLILESASTNQTSMYLCASSFRDNVLYEQYFGPGTRLTVT.

This clonotype has a handful of counts. The chain employs TRBV6-2 or TRBV6-3 and TRBJ2-1; no firm D call. V shed 5 bases and J shed 7 bases, with 6 bases lying between them. Germline CDR1 and CDR2: MNHEY and SVGEGT. The CDR3 covers 11 residues. DNA of the CDR3: TGTGCCAGCAGTAAGGCGAATGAGCAGTTCTTC. It yields the protein CASSKANEQFF.

The chain links TRBV5-1 to TRBJ2-7; 10 nucleotides agree with TRBD2. The CDR3 consists of 16 residues. V gave up 0 bases and J gave up 5 bases; unmatched junction bases: 8. Germline V gives CDR1 SGHRS, CDR2 YFSETQ. The CDR3 is CASSLGMASGSHEQYV. DNA for the CDR3: TGCGCCAGCAGCTTGGGGATGGCTAGCGGGAGTCACGAGCAGTACGTC.

This clonotype was seen at least ten times. The V and J genes are TRBV7-6 and TRBJ2-7; D is perhaps TRBD2 (5 bases). Trimming stripped 5 bases from V and 5 bases from J, with 19 bases between. CDR1 SGHVS and CDR2 FNYEAQ come from the germline V gene. The CDR3 covers 15 residues. DNA for the CDR3: TGTGCCAGCAGCCTGTCTAGTTGGGAGTTGCACGAGCAGTACTTC. Protein sequence: CASSLSSWELHEQYF.

This clonotype has a handful of counts. The chain has TRBV4-3 and TRBJ2-7; D call uncertain. CDR1 is LGHNA and CDR2 is YSLEER in the germline V gene. CDR3 size: 15 residues. V dropped 0 bases and J dropped 3 bases, with 12 bases sitting between them. The CDR3, as DNA: TGCGCCAGCAGCCAAGATCCCGACTCTTACTACGAGCAGTACTTC. This sequence encodes CASSQDPDSYYEQYF.